This T cell receptor beta chain comes out of a study of CD8 T cells in Susac syndrome. The study used treatment-naive patients who had stable or active relapsing-remitting disease as multiple sclerosis controls. The CD8+ and CD4+ T cells were isolated magnetically using a negative isolation approach, whereas the TEMRA cells were enriched by FACS. With random hexamers, about 0.5 to 1 ug RNA was reverse transcribed. immunoSEQ multiplex PCR amplified TCR beta CDR3 across 54 Vbeta, 13 Jbeta. TCRdb recomputed calls from the immunoSEQ multiplex PCR reads with MiXCR, one row per CDR3 protein. The data contain 190,000 or so distinct CDR3 sequences, roughly 96% of them singletons. Study results and limitations: It was acknowledged in the study that its TCR sequencing and HLA analysis involved a relatively small number of individuals.

V shed 5 bases and J 3 bases; nucleotides not matched to a gene: 9. CDR3 length: 15 residues. Germline V gene sequence: CDR1 DFQATT, CDR2 SNEGSKA (reference sequence). Points on this clonotype: Antigen specificity is unknown.

Specimen: CD4+ T cells from PBMCs. This TCR derives from a human donor with multiple sclerosis. The chain links TRBV20-1 to TRBJ1-5, with 8 bases aligning to TRBD1. The CDR3 spells CSAPVKGQVNQPQHF. In DNA, the CDR3 is TGCAGTGCTCCGGTCAAGGGACAGGTCAATCAGCCCCAGCATTTT.